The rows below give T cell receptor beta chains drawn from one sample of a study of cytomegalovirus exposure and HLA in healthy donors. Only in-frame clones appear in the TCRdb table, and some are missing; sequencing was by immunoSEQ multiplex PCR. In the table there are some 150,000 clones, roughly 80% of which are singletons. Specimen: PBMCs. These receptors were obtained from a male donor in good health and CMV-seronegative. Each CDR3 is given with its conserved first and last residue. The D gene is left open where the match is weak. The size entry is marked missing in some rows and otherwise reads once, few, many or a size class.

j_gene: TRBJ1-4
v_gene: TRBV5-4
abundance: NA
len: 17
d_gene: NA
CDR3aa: CASSLGGRTVDNEKLFF
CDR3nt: TGTGCCAGCAGCTTGGGGGGGCGCACAGTTGATAATGAAAAACTGTTTTTT

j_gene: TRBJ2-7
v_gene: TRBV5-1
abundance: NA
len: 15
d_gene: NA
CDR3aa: CASSFRRDKTYEQYF
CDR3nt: TGCGCCAGCAGTTTCCGCCGGGACAAAACCTACGAGCAGTACTTC

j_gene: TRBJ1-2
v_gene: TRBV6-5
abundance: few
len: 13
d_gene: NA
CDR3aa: CASSYGGIYGYTF
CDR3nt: TGTGCCAGCAGTTACGGGGGGATATATGGCTACACCTTC

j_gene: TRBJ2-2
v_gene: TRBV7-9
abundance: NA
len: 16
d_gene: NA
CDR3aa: CSSSLVLAQNTGELFF
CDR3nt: TGTTCCAGCAGCTTAGTTTTAGCACAGAACACCGGGGAGCTGTTTTTT

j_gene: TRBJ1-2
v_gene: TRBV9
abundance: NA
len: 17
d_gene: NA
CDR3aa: CASSAPFAGQANYGYTF
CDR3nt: TGTGCCAGCAGCGCCCCCTTTGCAGGACAAGCTAACTATGGCTACACCTTC

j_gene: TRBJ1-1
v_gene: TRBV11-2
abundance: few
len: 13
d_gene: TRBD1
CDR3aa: CASSLGQGSSAFF
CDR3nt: TGTGCCAGCAGCTTGGGACAGGGAAGTTCAGCTTTCTTT

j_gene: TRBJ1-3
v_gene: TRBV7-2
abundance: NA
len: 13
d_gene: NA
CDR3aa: CASSWTAGNTIYF
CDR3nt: TGTGCCAGCAGCTGGACAGCCGGAAACACCATATATTTT

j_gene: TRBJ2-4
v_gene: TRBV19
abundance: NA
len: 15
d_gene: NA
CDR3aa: CASSIIPAAKNIQYF
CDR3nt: TGTGCCAGTAGTATAATTCCAGCGGCCAAAAACATTCAGTACTTC

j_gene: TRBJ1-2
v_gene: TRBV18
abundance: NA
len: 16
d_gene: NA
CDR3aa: CASSWQGTQDNYGYTF
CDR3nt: TGTGCCAGCTCATGGCAGGGCACGCAAGACAACTATGGCTACACCTTC

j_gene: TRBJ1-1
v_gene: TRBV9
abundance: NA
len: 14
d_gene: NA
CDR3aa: CASSVTGLNTEAFF
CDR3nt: TGTGCCAGCAGCGTAACGGGGTTGAACACTGAAGCTTTCTTT

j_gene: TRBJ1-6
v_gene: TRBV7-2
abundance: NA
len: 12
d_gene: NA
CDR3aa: CASGHQNSPLHF
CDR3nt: TGTGCCAGCGGACACCAGAATTCACCCCTCCACTTT

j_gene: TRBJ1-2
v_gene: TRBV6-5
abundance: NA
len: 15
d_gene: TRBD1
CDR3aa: CASRPKWDSLYGYTF
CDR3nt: TGTGCCAGCAGGCCAAAATGGGACAGTCTCTATGGCTACACCTTC

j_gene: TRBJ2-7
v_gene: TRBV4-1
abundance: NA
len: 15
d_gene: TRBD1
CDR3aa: CASSRGTGAVYEQYF
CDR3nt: TGCGCCAGCAGCCGTGGGACAGGGGCTGTCTACGAGCAGTACTTC

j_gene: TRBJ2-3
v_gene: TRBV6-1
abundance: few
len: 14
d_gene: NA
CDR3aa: CASSATRYTDTQYF
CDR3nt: TGTGCCAGCAGTGCGACTAGGTACACAGATACGCAGTATTTT

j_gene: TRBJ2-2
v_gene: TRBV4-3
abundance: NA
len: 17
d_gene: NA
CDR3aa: CASSQDDSGFGTGELFF
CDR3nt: TGCGCCAGCAGCCAAGATGATTCGGGGTTTGGGACCGGGGAGCTGTTTTTT

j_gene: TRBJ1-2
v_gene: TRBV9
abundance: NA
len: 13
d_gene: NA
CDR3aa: CASSVDREGGYTF
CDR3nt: TGTGCCAGCAGCGTAGATAGGGAGGGTGGCTACACCTTC

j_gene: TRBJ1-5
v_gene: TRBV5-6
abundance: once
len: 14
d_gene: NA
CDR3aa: CASSRGQSNQPQHF
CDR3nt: TGTGCCAGCAGCCGCGGACAGAGCAATCAGCCCCAGCATTTT

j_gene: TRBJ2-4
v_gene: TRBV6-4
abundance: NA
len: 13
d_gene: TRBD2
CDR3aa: CASSSSGENIQYF
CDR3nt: TGTGCCAGCAGCTCTAGCGGGGAAAACATTCAGTACTTC

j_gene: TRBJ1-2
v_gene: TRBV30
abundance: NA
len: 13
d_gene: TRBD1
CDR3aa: CAWSLQGAKGYTF
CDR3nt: TGTGCCTGGAGTTTGCAGGGGGCGAAAGGCTACACCTTC

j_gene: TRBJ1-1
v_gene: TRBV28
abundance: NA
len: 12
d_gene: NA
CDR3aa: CASSVLNTEAFF
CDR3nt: TGTGCCAGCAGTGTCTTGAACACTGAAGCTTTCTTT

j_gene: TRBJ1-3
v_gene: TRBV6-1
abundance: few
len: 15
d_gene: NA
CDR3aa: CASSEPRTGGNTIYF
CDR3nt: TGTGCCAGCAGTGAACCCCGAACGGGTGGTAACACCATATATTTT

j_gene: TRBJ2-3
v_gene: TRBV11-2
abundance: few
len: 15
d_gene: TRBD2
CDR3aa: CASSQGLAGADTQYF
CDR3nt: TGTGCCAGCAGCCAAGGACTAGCGGGAGCAGATACGCAGTATTTT

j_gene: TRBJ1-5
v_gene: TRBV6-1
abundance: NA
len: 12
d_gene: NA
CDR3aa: CASSERGRTQHF
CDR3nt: TGTGCCAGCAGTGAAAGGGGAAGGACCCAGCATTTT

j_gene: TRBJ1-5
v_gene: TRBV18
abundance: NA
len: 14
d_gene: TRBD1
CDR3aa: CASSAGTGYQPQHF
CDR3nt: TGTGCCAGCTCTGCCGGGACAGGGTATCAGCCCCAGCATTTT